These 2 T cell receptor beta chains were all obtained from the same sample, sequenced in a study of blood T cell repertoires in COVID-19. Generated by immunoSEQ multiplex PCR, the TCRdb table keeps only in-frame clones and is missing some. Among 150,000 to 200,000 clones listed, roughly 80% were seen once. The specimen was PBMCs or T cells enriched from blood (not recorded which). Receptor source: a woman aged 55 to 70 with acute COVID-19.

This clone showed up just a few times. The CDR3 sequence: CASSLRDGNSPLHF. In nucleotides, the CDR3 is TGTGCCAGCAGCTTGAGAGACGGGAATTCACCCCTCCACTTT. The gene calls are TRBV7-6 and TRBJ1-6; D unresolved. The CDR3 extends over 14 amino acids. Germline V gene data show CDR1 as SGHVS and CDR2 as FNYEAQ. V was pared by 3 bases and J by 7 bases, with 10 bases between.

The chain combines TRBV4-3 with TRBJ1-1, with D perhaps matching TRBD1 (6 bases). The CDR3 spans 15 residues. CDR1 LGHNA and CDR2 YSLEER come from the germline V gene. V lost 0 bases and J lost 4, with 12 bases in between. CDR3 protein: CASSQDPGGGTEAFF. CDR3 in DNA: TGCGCCAGCAGCCAAGATCCGGGGGGCGGCACTGAAGCTTTCTTT.